Listed below are T cell receptor beta chains from one sample, sequenced in a study of technical replicates of blood from several donors. The table came from immunoSEQ multiplex PCR; TCRdb's copy has only in-frame clones and leaves some out. Of tens of thousands of clones listed, approximately 96% are singletons. Input material: T cells isolated from PBMCs. Receptor source: a human donor in good health. Each CDR3 is given with its conserved first and last residue. D genes are given only for firm matches. Rows may omit the clone size; those that give it use once, few, many or a size class.

v_gene	len	abundance	j_gene	d_gene	CDR3nt	CDR3aa
TRBV25-1	14	NA	TRBJ1-1	TRBD1	TGTGCCAGCACCGGGACAGGGGGCATTTCTGAAGCTTTCTTT	CASTGTGGISEAFF
TRBV19	14	NA	TRBJ1-2	TRBD1	TGTGCCAGTGCACGACAGGGGACTAACTATGGCTACACCTTC	CASARQGTNYGYTF
TRBV10-3	11	NA	TRBJ2-7	NA	TGTGCCATCAGTGTTGTAAACGAGCAGTACTTC	CAISVVNEQYF
TRBV18	14	NA	TRBJ2-7	TRBD1	TGTGCCAGCTCAGACTACAGGGGGGCCTACGAGCAGTACTTC	CASSDYRGAYEQYF
TRBV4-1	20	once	TRBJ2-1	TRBD2	TGCGCCAGCAGCCAAGTACTGGGACTAGCGGGAGACGGCCCCTACAATGAGCAGTTCTTC	CASSQVLGLAGDGPYNEQFF
TRBV6-6	13	NA	TRBJ1-1	NA	TGTGCCAGCAGTTATGGGGCGGGGTTAGAAGCTTTCTTT	CASSYGAGLEAFF
TRBV2	15	NA	TRBJ2-5	TRBD2	TGTGCCAGCAGTGAATTAGCGGGAGGTCAAGAGACCCAGTACTTC	CASSELAGGQETQYF
TRBV4-1	16	NA	TRBJ2-7	TRBD2	TGCGCCAGCAGCCGGGCGGCGGGAGCCACCGGGGGGGAGCAGTACTTC	CASSRAAGATGGEQYF
TRBV29-1	9	NA	TRBJ2-7	NA	TGCAGCGCCAGGGACGAGCAGTACTTC	CSARDEQYF
TRBV15	15	NA	TRBJ1-2	NA	TGTGCCACCAGCAGAGATTTAGGGGCTAACTATGGCTACACCTTC	CATSRDLGANYGYTF
TRBV11-2	15	NA	TRBJ1-4	TRBD1	TGTGCCAGCAGCTTAAGAGGGACAGGGAATGAAAAACTGTTTTTT	CASSLRGTGNEKLFF
TRBV4-1	13	NA	TRBJ2-3	TRBD1	TGCGCCAGCAGCCTACGACAGGGACATACGCAGTATTTT	CASSLRQGHTQYF
TRBV2	14	once	TRBJ2-2	TRBD1	TGTGCCAGTCAAGGGACAGTATACACCGGGGAGCTGTTTTTT	CASQGTVYTGELFF
TRBV7-8	13	NA	TRBJ2-1	NA	TGTGCCAGCAGCTCAGAAGTTAACAATGAGCAGTTCTTC	CASSSEVNNEQFF
TRBV29-1	12	NA	TRBJ1-3	NA	TGCAGCGCCAAGACAGGTGGAAACACCATATATTTT	CSAKTGGNTIYF
TRBV10-3	14	NA	TRBJ1-2	TRBD1	TGTGCCATCATGCGGGACAGGGCCAACTATGGCTACACCTTC	CAIMRDRANYGYTF